Sequencing of this T cell receptor (beta chain) was carried out in a study of T cells expressing NK-cell markers. The study, taken as a whole, reports: Dominance of the CD3+CD56-NKG2C+ fraction by these clonotypes also held in a few donors.

As for this clonotype: The antigen is undetermined.

TCRdb re-called the 5' RACE reads and gives one entry per CDR3 protein, without DNA. The sample totals 300,000 to 500,000 distinct CDR3 sequences. The CDR3 is made up of 14 amino acids. CDR1 and CDR2 (germline): MGHDK, SYGVNS. Sequencing input: blood T cells: a sorted CD56 or NKG2C T cell subset, CD4+ or CD8+ T cells, or bulk PBMC T cells (not recorded which). J is TRBJ1-2 and V is TRBV25-1. The receptor was isolated from a woman aged 45-65 years in good health. The CDR3 loop reads CASSEFDVNYGYTF.